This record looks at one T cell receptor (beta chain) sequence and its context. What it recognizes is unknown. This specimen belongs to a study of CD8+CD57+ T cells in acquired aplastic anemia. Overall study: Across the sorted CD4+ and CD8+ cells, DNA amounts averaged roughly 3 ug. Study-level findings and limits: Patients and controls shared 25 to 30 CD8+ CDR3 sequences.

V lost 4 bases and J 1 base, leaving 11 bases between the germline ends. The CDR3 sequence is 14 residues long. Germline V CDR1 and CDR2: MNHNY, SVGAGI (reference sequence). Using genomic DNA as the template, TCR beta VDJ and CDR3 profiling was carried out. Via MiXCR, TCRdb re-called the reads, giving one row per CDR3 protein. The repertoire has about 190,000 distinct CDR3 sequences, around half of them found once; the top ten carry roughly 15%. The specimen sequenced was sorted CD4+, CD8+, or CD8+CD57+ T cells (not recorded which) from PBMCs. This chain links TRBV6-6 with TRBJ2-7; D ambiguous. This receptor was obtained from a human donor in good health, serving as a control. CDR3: CASSSLGLSYEQYF. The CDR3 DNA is TGTGCCAGCAGTTCCCTGGGCCTATCCTACGAGCAGTACTTC.